This T cell receptor (beta chain) was identified during a study of T cell repertoires in cytomegalovirus infection. As for the study in general: Public TCR beta signatures indicated both CMV infection and matching HLA type.

Each CDR3 protein gets one entry after TCRdb re-called the reads with MiXCR. The sample carries around 300,000 distinct CDR3 sequences, about 25% recorded once. The study, taken as a whole, reports: Identification of carriers of CMV plus the relevant HLA was achieved through cumulative public TCR beta family frequency. HLA-C-restricted CMV-specific TCR beta clonotypes prevailed in the ex vivo response.

The V gene's germline CDR1 is SGHRS and CDR2 YFSETQ. This CDR3 is built from 15 residues. Trimming removed 0 bases from V and 1 base from J, with 10 bases in between. A word on this clonotype: The antigen is undetermined.

This rearrangement joins TRBV5-1 to TRBJ1-1; possible D gene TRBD1, 6 bases. This sequence was found in a human donor in good health (CMV status not recorded). Some clones in this sample may be carry-over from other donors' samples. The source material was PBMCs. This chain's CDR3 is CASSLVGGANTEAFF. CDR3 nucleotide sequence: TGCGCCAGCAGCTTGGTGGGGGGCGCGAACACTGAAGCTTTCTTT. The complete variable domain, with remaining parts taken from reference TRBV5-1 and TRBJ1-1, reads KAGVTQTPRYLIKTRGQQVTLSCSPISGHRSVSWYQQTPGQGLQFLFEYFSETQRNKGNFPGRFSGRQFSNSRSEMNVSTLELGDSALYLCASSLVGGANTEAFFGQGTRLTVV.